The T cell receptor (beta chain) described here comes from a study of blood T cell repertoires in COVID-19 (dated by TCRdb to between 2020 and 2021). Broadly, across the study: Collaborator samples came from the United States, Italy and Spain and covered acute and convalescent phases of COVID-19. Where HLA class I and class II types were available, the types were taken from metadata supplied by the sample provider, not from assay-based typing. The samples were drawn from two sources: the first 160 participants of the ongoing ImmuneRACE study, and 950 to 1,500 subjects contributed by 6 global collaborators. The dataset comprised deeply sampled blood TCRbeta repertoires from subjects exposed to, actively infected with, or recovered from COVID-19. The prospective study material was composed of cDNA or gDNA derived from T cells, B-cell-depleted T cells, or PBMCs. A de-identified subject ID, COVID-19 status, age in years and sex were almost always included in the sample metadata. The repertoires were made available in a free public database intended to serve as a resource for research on the immune response to SARS-CoV-2. Summary of the overall study and its limitations: Clinical and demographic metadata were provided uncurated, with the amount varying by source and participant.

The immunoSEQ Assay, a bias-controlled multiplex PCR, was used to amplify TCRbeta CDR3 regions from genomic DNA. The original methods were these. The number of nucleated cells in each sample was estimated from the amplification of reference gene primers within the assay. To quantify the absolute abundance of each unique TCRbeta CDR3 rearrangement, sequence reads were collapsed and filtered. For each sample, productive Simpson clonality was calculated as the square root of Simpson's diversity index over productive rearrangements. The table was pulled from immuneACCESS by TCRdb, which kept in-frame rearrangements only. Such tables lose some clones; where checked, under half of the loss comes from unresolved V genes, and the rest has no known cause. The D gene and trimming were derived from the DNA, and the V and J assignments and clone size from that table. The sample profile shows approximately 300,000 clones; more than 90% of them were found once. The ten largest clones take up 2.6% of the sample.

As concerns this clone: Its recognized antigen is unknown. Base qualities are not recorded, but no much larger clone differs from it by a single base.

Participants in the prospective study were enrolled through a virtual design, were aged about 18 to 100 years, and lived in 24 United States geographic areas. In the prospective study, cohorts were assigned on the basis of participant-reported clinical history obtained from a screening survey and a study questionnaire. Recovered participants in ImmuneRACE Cohort 3 were defined by two consecutive negative NP/OP PCR tests, clearance by a healthcare professional, or resolution of symptoms. In the prospective study, mobile phlebotomists collected whole blood, serum and a nasopharyngeal or oropharyngeal swab from each participant. Participants in the prospective study had the option to provide additional blood draws and questionnaires over a 2-month period. Blood samples from the prospective study were shipped frozen or at room temperature prior to DNA extraction. Measured from the cysteine to the phenylalanine, the CDR3 is 15 residues long. Only CDR3 DNA remains: 45 bases, in frame from the first base. V is cut back by 2 bases and J by 5 bases, with 8 bases in the junction unmatched. CDR1 and CDR2 (MNHEY, SVGEGT) derive from the germline V gene.

The receptor was isolated from a man aged 60 to 69 who had recovered from COVID-19. In this chain, TRBV6-2 or TRBV6-3 is recombined with TRBJ1-1, and TRBD1 matches 7 of the central bases. Sequenced material: PBMCs or T cells enriched from blood (not recorded which). The nucleotides read TGTGCCAGCAGTTACCCGACAGGGATTGGAACTGAAGCTTTCTTT. It codes for CASSYPTGIGTEAFF.